These 32 T cell receptor beta chains were sequenced from one sample in a study of T cell responses to AZD1222 COVID-19 vaccine. Assay: immunoSEQ multiplex PCR; the TCRdb copy retains only in-frame clones and omits some. Of tens of thousands of clones listed, just over 90% are singletons. This specimen consisted of peripheral blood, obtained on day 0 of MenACWY control vaccination. These receptors came from an adult in good health.

The chain has TRBV30 and TRBJ1-2, with 9 bases identical to TRBD1. V was pared by 5 bases and J by 4 bases, with 5 bases of the junction left unmatched. Germline V lookup: CDR1 GTSNPN, CDR2 SVGIG (reference sequence). CDR3 length: 13 amino acids. CDR3 in DNA: TGTGCCTGGGCCCGGGACAGGGCCTATGGCTACACCTTC. Its translation: CAWARDRAYGYTF.

The chain has TRBV11-2 and TRBJ1-1; no firm D call. V was clipped by 0 bases and J by 4 bases, with 12 bases between them. CDR1 SGHAT and CDR2 FQNNGV come from the germline V gene. The CDR3 loop spans 15 amino acids. The CDR3 DNA follows: TGTGCCAGCAGCTTAGATCTCCGGAGTTTCACTGAAGCTTTCTTT. Translated, it gives CASSLDLRSFTEAFF.

The chain's CDR3 is CASSYVWTSETYEQYF. For the CDR3, the DNA is TGTGCCAGCAGTTACGTCTGGACTAGCGAAACCTACGAGCAGTACTTC. V is TRBV6-2 or TRBV6-3 and J is TRBJ2-7; 9 nucleotides line up with TRBD2. After removal of 2 bases from V and 2 bases from J, the junction contained 7 bases not matched to a gene. Germline lookup yields CDR1 MNHEY and CDR2 SVGEGT. CDR3 length: 16 amino acids.

This clone was seen only once. The gene calls are TRBV6-4 and TRBJ1-1; D unresolved. Trimming shortened V by 0 bases and J by 0 bases, and 17 bases separated the two germline ends. This CDR3 region has 18 residues. The germline V gene encodes CDR1 MRHNA and CDR2 SNTAGT. The CDR3 loop is CASSDSKNPEGLNTEAFF. The DNA of the CDR3 is TGTGCCAGCAGTGACTCGAAGAACCCAGAAGGATTGAACACTGAAGCTTTCTTT.

The chain recombines TRBV5-1 with TRBJ2-3, with 7 bases that match TRBD2. The germline V gene has CDR1 SGHRS and CDR2 YFSETQ. Germline trimming cut 7 bases from V and 3 bases from J; bases unmatched to any gene: 8. The CDR3 has 14 amino acids. The CDR3 sequence: CASAKRDRTDTQYF. CDR3 sequence (DNA): TGCGCCAGCGCGAAGCGGGATCGAACAGATACGCAGTATTTT.

The chain uses TRBV7-9 and TRBJ1-1; D perhaps matches TRBD1 (5 bases). The CDR3 has 16 residues. V was trimmed by 1 base and J by 6 bases, leaving 18 bases between them. The germline gives CDR1 SEHNR, CDR2 FQNEAQ (reference sequence). CDR3: CASSLEQVQQGAEAFF. CDR3 coding DNA: TGTGCCAGCAGCTTAGAGCAGGTTCAGCAGGGCGCTGAAGCTTTCTTT.

The genes are TRBV10-2 and TRBJ2-2; 9 bases are a match to TRBD2. CDR3 length: 18 residues. The germline V gene has CDR1 WSHSY and CDR2 SAAADI. Germline trimming cut 10 bases from V and 6 bases from J; bases unmatched to any gene: 21. For the CDR3, the DNA is TGCGCCACCTCTCAAATTATTCCGATTAGCGGGAGATCCGGGGAGCTGTTTTTT. Translation gives CATSQIIPISGRSGELFF.

The rearrangement links TRBV9 to TRBJ2-7, with D unclear. The CDR3 runs to 15 residues. The V gene's germline CDR1 is SGDLS and CDR2 YYNGEE. V shed 2 bases and J shed 4 bases, with 16 bases lying between them. CDR3 sequence: CASSVGSVPRYEQYF. As DNA, the CDR3 is TGTGCCAGCAGCGTCGGATCAGTTCCACGGTACGAGCAGTACTTC.

The chain has TRBV5-1 and TRBJ1-2; D possibly corresponds to TRBD1 (5 bases). There are 12 residues in the CDR3. V gave up 4 bases and J gave up 7 bases, with 11 bases separating them. Germline CDR1 reads SGHRS; CDR2 reads YFSETQ. DNA for the CDR3: TGCGCCAGCAGCGGCGACAGCGGTGGCTACACCTTC. It encodes CASSGDSGGYTF.

This chain links TRBV10-3 with TRBJ2-7; D gene ambiguous. Germline values: CDR1 ENHRY, CDR2 SYGVKD. The germline V and J ends were trimmed by 10 bases and 3 bases, with 13 bases remaining between them. CDR3 length equals 12 residues. CDR3 sequence: CATRTENYEQYF. The CDR3 region has the DNA TGTGCCACCAGGACGGAGAACTACGAGCAGTACTTC.

The gene calls are TRBV3-1 (or the pseudogene TRBV3-2) and TRBJ1-3, with D perhaps matching TRBD1 (5 bases). Between the trimmed V and J ends, which lost 2 bases and 0 bases, there was a span of 8 bases. Germline CDR1 LGHDT, CDR2 YNNKEL (reference sequence). The CDR3 runs to 15 residues. The CDR3 loop is CASSQQGTSGNTIYF. The DNA for the CDR3 is TGTGCCAGCAGCCAACAAGGGACCTCTGGAAACACCATATATTTT.

The rearrangement joins TRBV5-1 to TRBJ2-1, with D tentatively TRBD1 (6 bases). Germline loops: CDR1 SGHRS, CDR2 YFSETQ. The CDR3 is made up of 15 amino acids. V dropped 1 base and J dropped 8 bases, with 16 bases sitting between them. The CDR3 here is CASSLYRLKGDEQFF. The CDR3 DNA reads as TGCGCCAGCAGCTTGTATCGCCTTAAGGGGGATGAGCAGTTCTTC.

The chain has TRBV6-5 and TRBJ1-5; tentative D call: TRBD1 (6 bases). Trimming stripped 6 bases from V and 1 base from J, with 10 bases between. The germline CDR1 and CDR2 sequences are MNHEY and SVGAGI. The CDR3 has 14 amino acids. The CDR3 DNA reads TGTGCCAGCAGGGATCAGGGGAGCAATCAGCCCCAGCATTTT. Its protein product is CASRDQGSNQPQHF.

The chain is built from TRBV6-5 and TRBJ1-2; 7 nucleotides line up with TRBD1. This CDR3 comprises 14 residues. In germline, CDR1 is MNHEY, CDR2 SVGAGI. Trimming cost V 6 bases and J 8 bases; bases outside gene matches: 12. Here the CDR3 DNA reads TGTGCCAGCAGCCCCCGAGACAGGGAAGGGGGCTACACCTTC. Translating it yields CASSPRDREGGYTF.

The rearrangement joins TRBV7-9 to TRBJ1-2; the D is unclear. The germline V gene has CDR1 SEHNR and CDR2 FQNEAQ (reference sequence). The CDR3 consists of 13 residues. V was pared by 5 bases and J by 7 bases, with 14 bases between. The CDR3 reads CASSRDESGGYTF. The CDR3 DNA reads TGTGCCAGCAGCCGTGACGAGTCGGGTGGCTACACCTTC.

The rearrangement links TRBV6-5 to TRBJ1-2; possible D gene TRBD1, 6 bases. The V and J ends lost 5 bases and 0 bases respectively, with 10 bases between them. Germline-derived CDR1 and CDR2 are MNHEY and SVGAGI. The CDR3 consists of 14 residues. The CDR3 nucleotides read TGTGCCAGCAGTCCGACAGGCACTAACTATGGCTACACCTTC. Amino acid sequence: CASSPTGTNYGYTF.

A single count supports this clone. V is TRBV10-1 and J is TRBJ2-2; 7 bases agree with TRBD1. In germline, CDR1 is WNHNN, CDR2 SYGVQD (reference sequence). V trimming: 2 bases; J trimming: 0 bases; junction bases outside the gene matches: 6. CDR3 length equals 17 residues. CDR3 loop: CASSEKSGTANTGELFF. The CDR3 coding sequence is TGCGCCAGCAGTGAGAAATCCGGGACAGCGAACACCGGGGAGCTGTTTTTT.

The chain combines TRBV7-6 with TRBJ2-1; TRBD2 matches at 8 bases. This CDR3 is 19 amino acids long. V trimming: 5 bases; J trimming: 7 bases; junction bases outside the gene matches: 22. CDR1 is SGHVS and CDR2 is FNYEAQ in the germline V gene. CDR3 in DNA: TGTGCCAGCAGCCGCTCGGTTCAATGGGCGGGAGGCGTTGGGAATGAGCAGTTCTTC. It is translated as CASSRSVQWAGGVGNEQFF.

The V gene is TRBV7-9, the J gene TRBJ2-3; D not certain. V was cut by 1 base and J by 3 bases, with 8 bases left in between. Germline CDR1 and CDR2: SEHNR and FQNEAQ (reference sequence). The CDR3 consists of 14 residues. The CDR3 DNA sequence: TGTGCCAGCAGCTTAGGTGGGATTACAGATACGCAGTATTTT. Translating gives CASSLGGITDTQYF.

V usage is TRBV4-3 and J usage is TRBJ1-2; 9 positions agree with TRBD1. This CDR3 has 14 residues. Unmatched junction bases numbered 5, after V lost 3 bases and J lost 6 bases. Germline V CDR1 and CDR2: LGHNA, YSLEER. CDR3 amino acids: CASSQDRGGDGYTF. The CDR3 bases are TGCGCCAGCAGCCAGGACAGGGGCGGGGATGGCTACACCTTC.

The genes are TRBV2 and TRBJ1-1; D is unresolved. The germline V gene encodes CDR1 SNHLY and CDR2 FYNNEI. The CDR3 contains 17 residues. V was cut by 4 bases and J by 2 bases, with 20 bases left in between. The CDR3 DNA is TGTGCCAGCAGTGTTAGGCTCCCCCTGGGCATCAACACTGAAGCTTTCTTT. Amino acids: CASSVRLPLGINTEAFF.

The chain has TRBV11-2 and TRBJ2-1; 13 bases agree with TRBD2. The germline gives CDR1 SGHAT, CDR2 FQNNGV. The ends lost 0 bases at V and 9 bases at J; junction bases unmatched: 8. This CDR3 has 17 residues. The CDR3 is CASSLDRTSGRRGEQFF. The CDR3 DNA reads TGTGCCAGCAGCTTAGATCGGACTAGCGGGAGAAGGGGTGAGCAGTTCTTC.

The chain couples TRBV12-3 or TRBV12-4 to TRBJ1-1, with a possible D match to TRBD1 (6 bases). The V end was cut by 6 bases, the J end by 7 bases, with 15 bases between. The CDR3 sequence is 13 residues long. In DNA form, the CDR3 reads TGTGCCAGCAGAACGGGACACGTACTTGAAGCTTTCTTT. It is translated as CASRTGHVLEAFF.

The V gene is TRBV5-1, the J gene TRBJ2-5, with D perhaps assigned TRBD1 or TRBD2 (6 bases each). Germline V lookup: CDR1 SGHRS, CDR2 YFSETQ. Trimming took off 4 bases at V and 4 bases at J, with 23 bases between the two ends. This CDR3 contains 17 residues. CDR3 bases: TGCGCCAGCAGCCGAGTATCGGGTCCCAAGGGGGGAGAGACCCAGTACTTC. Translation: CASSRVSGPKGGETQYF.

The chain couples TRBV18 to TRBJ2-2, with TRBD2 matching over 8 bases. The J segment lost 6 bases and the V segment lost 0 bases, leaving 6 bases of the junction unmatched. The CDR3 is 16 amino acids. CDR1 and CDR2 (germline): KGHSH, LQKENI. This CDR3 is CASSPPDGRAAGELFF. The CDR3 DNA follows: TGTGCCAGCTCACCACCGGACGGGAGGGCCGCCGGGGAGCTGTTTTTT.

V gene TRBV27 combines with J gene TRBJ1-5; possible D gene TRBD1, 5 bases. CDR1 and CDR2 from the germline V gene are MNHEY and SMNVEV (reference sequence). The ends were cut back, 4 bases at V and 2 bases at J, with 9 bases in the middle. The CDR3 has 14 amino acids. In DNA form, the CDR3 reads TGTGCCAGCAGTTGGCGGGGGGGCAATCAGCCCCAGCATTTT. Protein: CASSWRGGNQPQHF.

Only one count was recorded for this clone. The chain has TRBV30 and TRBJ1-6, with D maybe TRBD1 (5 bases). This CDR3 comprises 13 residues. The ends were cut back, 8 bases at V and 4 bases at J, with 12 bases in the middle. Germline V lookup: CDR1 GTSNPN, CDR2 SVGIG (reference sequence). CDR3 region: CALGQPYNSPLHF. The CDR3 region has the DNA TGTGCCCTGGGGCAGCCTTATAATTCACCCCTCCACTTT.

The V and J genes are TRBV18 and TRBJ1-2; 7 bases fit TRBD1. This CDR3 has 14 amino acids. Germline CDR1 is KGHSH and CDR2 is LQKENI. With 7 bases clipped from V and 8 bases from J, the junction kept 13 bases outside the gene matches. The DNA of the CDR3 is TGTGCCAGCTACGGGGACAGCGATCGACGGGGCTACACCTTC. Its protein is CASYGDSDRRGYTF.

In its sample, this clone was seen once. This chain uses TRBV13 with TRBJ2-1, with no clear D. CDR1 is PRHDT and CDR2 is FYEKMQ in the germline V gene (reference sequence). This CDR3 comprises 13 residues. V lost 3 bases, J lost 4 bases, and 7 bases lay in between. CDR3 amino acids: CASSLGHYNEQFF. For the CDR3, the DNA is TGTGCCAGCAGCTTGGGTCATTACAATGAGCAGTTCTTC.

The rearrangement uses TRBV3-1 (or the pseudogene TRBV3-2) and TRBJ1-1, with D possibly matching TRBD1 (6 bases). V was trimmed by 4 bases and J by 3 bases, leaving 21 bases between them. The CDR3 is made up of 17 amino acids. Germline V gives CDR1 LGHDT, CDR2 YNNKEL (reference sequence). The CDR3 DNA is TGTGCCAGCAGCCCCGGACAGTCGGGGGGTGGGGACACTGAAGCTTTCTTT. This gives the protein CASSPGQSGGGDTEAFF.

Only one count was recorded for this clone. The V gene is TRBV28, the J gene TRBJ1-5; D possibly corresponds to TRBD1 (5 bases). CDR1 is MDHEN and CDR2 is SYDVKM in the germline V gene. Trimming took 9 bases from V and 0 from J, leaving 12 bases between them. CDR3 length: 14 amino acids. CDR3 DNA sequence: TGTGCCAGTCGAAGGGACGCTAGCAATCAGCCCCAGCATTTT. This encodes CASRRDASNQPQHF.

This chain connects TRBV24-1 to TRBJ2-3; D remains ambiguous. This CDR3 spans 14 amino acids. The V gene lost 4 bases and the J gene lost 0 bases, with 7 bases spanning the gap. Germline values: CDR1 KGHDR, CDR2 SFDVKD. CDR3 DNA: TGTGCCACCAGTGAACGAGTTAGCACAGATACGCAGTATTTT. Translation: CATSERVSTDTQYF.